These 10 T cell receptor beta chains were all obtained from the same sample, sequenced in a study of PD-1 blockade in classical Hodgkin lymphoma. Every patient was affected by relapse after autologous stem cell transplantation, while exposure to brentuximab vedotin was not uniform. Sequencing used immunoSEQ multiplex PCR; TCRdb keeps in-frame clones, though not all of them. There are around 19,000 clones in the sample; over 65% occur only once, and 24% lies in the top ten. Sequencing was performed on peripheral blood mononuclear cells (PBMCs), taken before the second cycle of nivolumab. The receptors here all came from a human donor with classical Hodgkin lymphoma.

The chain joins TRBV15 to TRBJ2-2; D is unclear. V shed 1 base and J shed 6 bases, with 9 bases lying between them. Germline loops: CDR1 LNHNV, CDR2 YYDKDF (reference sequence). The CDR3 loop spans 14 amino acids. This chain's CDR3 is CATSRAGRPGELFF. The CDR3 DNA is TGTGCCACCAGCAGAGCGGGCCGGCCCGGGGAGCTGTTTTTT.

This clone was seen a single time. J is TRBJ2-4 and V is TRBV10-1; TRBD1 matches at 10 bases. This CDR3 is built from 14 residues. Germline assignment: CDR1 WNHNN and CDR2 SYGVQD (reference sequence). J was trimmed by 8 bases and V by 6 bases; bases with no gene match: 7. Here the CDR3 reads CASSRQGAADIQYF. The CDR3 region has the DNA TGCGCCAGCAGCCGACAGGGGGCAGCGGACATTCAGTACTTC.

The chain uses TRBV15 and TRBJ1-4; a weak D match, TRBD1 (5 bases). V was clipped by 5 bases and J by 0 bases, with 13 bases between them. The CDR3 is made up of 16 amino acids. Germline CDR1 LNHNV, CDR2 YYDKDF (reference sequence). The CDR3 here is CATSGGGGATNEKLFF. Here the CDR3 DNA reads TGTGCCACCAGCGGGGGAGGCGGTGCAACTAATGAAAAACTGTTTTTT.

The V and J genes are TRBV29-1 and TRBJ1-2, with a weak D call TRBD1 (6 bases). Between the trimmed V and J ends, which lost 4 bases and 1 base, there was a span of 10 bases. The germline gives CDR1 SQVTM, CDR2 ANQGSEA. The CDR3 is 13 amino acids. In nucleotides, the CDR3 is TGCAGCGTTGTTCAGGGGCATAACTATGGCTACACCTTC. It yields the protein CSVVQGHNYGYTF.

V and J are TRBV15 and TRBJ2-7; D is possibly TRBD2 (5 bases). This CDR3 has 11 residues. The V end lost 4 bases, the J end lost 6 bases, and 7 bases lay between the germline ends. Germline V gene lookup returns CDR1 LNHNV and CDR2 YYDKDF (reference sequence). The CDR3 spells CATSKSGEQYF. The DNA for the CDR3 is TGTGCCACCAGCAAGAGCGGCGAGCAGTACTTC.

CDR3 residues: CSVERSNEQFF. CDR3 nucleotide sequence: TGCAGCGTTGAGCGGAGCAATGAGCAGTTCTTC. V usage is TRBV29-1 and J usage is TRBJ2-1; D is uncertain. Germline values: CDR1 SQVTM, CDR2 ANQGSEA. CDR3 length: 11 residues. Trimming removed 3 bases from V and 6 bases from J, with 6 bases in between.

The CDR3 DNA reads as TGTGCCAGCAGCTTAGCTGGCCCCGGCTATTATGGCTACACCTTC. It encodes CASSLAGPGYYGYTF. This chain connects TRBV7-8 to TRBJ1-2, with no clear D. This CDR3 region has 15 residues. Germline V gene data show CDR1 as SGHVS and CDR2 as FQNEAQ. The V gene lost 0 bases and the J gene lost 5 bases, with 13 bases spanning the gap.

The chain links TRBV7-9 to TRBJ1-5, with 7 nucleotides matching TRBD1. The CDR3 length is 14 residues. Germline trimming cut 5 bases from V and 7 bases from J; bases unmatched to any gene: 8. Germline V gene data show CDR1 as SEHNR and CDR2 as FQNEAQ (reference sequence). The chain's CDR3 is CASSPGQVGQPQHF. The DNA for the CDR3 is TGTGCCAGCAGCCCCGGACAGGTGGGACAGCCCCAGCATTTT.

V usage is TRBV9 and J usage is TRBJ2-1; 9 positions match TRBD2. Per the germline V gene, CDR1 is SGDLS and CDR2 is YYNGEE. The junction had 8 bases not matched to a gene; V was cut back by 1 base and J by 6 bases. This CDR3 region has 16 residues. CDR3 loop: CASSVSSMRGGNEQFF. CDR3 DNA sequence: TGTGCCAGCAGCGTATCCTCGATGCGGGGGGGCAATGAGCAGTTCTTC.

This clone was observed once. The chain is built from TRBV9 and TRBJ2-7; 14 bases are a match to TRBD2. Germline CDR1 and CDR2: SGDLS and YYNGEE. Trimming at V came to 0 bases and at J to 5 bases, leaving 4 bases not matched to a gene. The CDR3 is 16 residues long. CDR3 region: CASSVEGLAGADEQYF. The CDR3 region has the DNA TGTGCCAGCAGCGTAGAGGGACTAGCGGGAGCGGACGAGCAGTACTTC.